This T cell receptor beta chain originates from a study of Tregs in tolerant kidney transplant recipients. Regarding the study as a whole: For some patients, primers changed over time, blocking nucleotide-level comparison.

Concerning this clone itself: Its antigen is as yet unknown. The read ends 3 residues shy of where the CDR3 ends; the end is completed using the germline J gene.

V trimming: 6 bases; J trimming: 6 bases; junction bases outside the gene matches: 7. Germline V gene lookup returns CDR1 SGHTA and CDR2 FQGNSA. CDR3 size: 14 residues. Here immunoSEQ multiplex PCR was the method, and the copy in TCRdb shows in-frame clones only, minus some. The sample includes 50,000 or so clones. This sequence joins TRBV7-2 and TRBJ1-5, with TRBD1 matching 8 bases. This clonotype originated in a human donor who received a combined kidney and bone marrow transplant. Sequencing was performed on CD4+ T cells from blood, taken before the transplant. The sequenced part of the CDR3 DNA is TGTGCCAGCAGGTCGGGCAGGGGGCTTCAGCCC. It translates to CASRSGRGLQP. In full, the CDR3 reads CASRSGRGLQPQHF.